The sequence of this TCR beta chain was determined in a study of technical replicates of blood from several donors. Only in-frame clones appear in the TCRdb table, and some are missing; sequencing was by immunoSEQ multiplex PCR. The table has some 14,000 clones, 85% to 95% seen once. V trimming: 0 bases; J trimming: 9 bases; junction bases outside the gene matches: 13. CDR3 length: 16 residues. From germline, CDR1 is GTSNPN and CDR2 SVGIG (reference sequence). Input material: PBMCs. The chain is built from TRBV30 and TRBJ2-7; 11 positions agree with TRBD2. This sequence was found in a human donor in good health. The CDR3 region has the DNA TGTGCCTGGAGTGTAACGGGACTAGCGGATCTTACGGGGCAGTACTTC. Protein product: CAWSVTGLADLTGQYF.